The clone carrying this T cell receptor (beta chain) was found many times. The sample comes from a study of T cells in Graves' hyperthyroidism and ophthalmopathy. RNA transcripts served as the template for amplifying TCR beta CDR3 regions. First-round RT-PCR of the TCR CDR3 relied on the HTBI primer set. TCRdb ran MiXCR on the multiplex PCR reads and lists one entry per CDR3 protein. The sample records around 250,000 distinct CDR3 sequences, over 15% being singletons. V was clipped by 8 bases and J by 6 bases; unmatched bases: 8. CDR1 is SQVTM, CDR2 ANQGSEA, per germline. The CDR3 consists of 12 residues.

The chain employs TRBV29-1 and TRBJ1-1, with TRBD1 matching over 8 bases. The receptor's source is a woman between 18 and 29 years old with Graves' ophthalmopathy. The specimen sequenced was blood. For the CDR3, the DNA is TGCAGCCCAGATACAGGGGGAGCTGAAGCTTTCTTT. Its protein product is CSPDTGGAEAFF. Together with reference TRBV29-1 and TRBJ1-1, the CDR3 gives the full variable domain: SAVISQKPSRDICQRGTSLTIQCQVDSQVTMMFWYRQQPGQSLTLIATANQGSEATYESGFVIDKFPISRPNLTFSTLTVSNMSPEDSSIYLCSPDTGGAEAFFGQGTRLTVV.